The 24 T cell receptor beta chains reported below all come from one sample, sequenced in a study of blood T cell repertoires in COVID-19. TCRdb keeps only in-frame clones here, not all; method: immunoSEQ multiplex PCR. Of about 140,000 clones in the sample, over 70% were seen once. Sequences were obtained from peripheral blood. The source is a woman in her sixties or seventies with acute or convalescent COVID-19.

The chain couples TRBV2 to TRBJ1-5, with D unresolved. This CDR3 is built from 12 residues. Trimming removed 4 bases from V and 7 bases from J, with 8 bases in between. Germline V gives CDR1 SNHLY, CDR2 FYNNEI. CDR3 region: CASSVRFQPQHF. Here the CDR3 DNA reads TGTGCCAGCAGTGTGAGGTTCCAGCCCCAGCATTTT.

This clone came up a few times. This sequence joins TRBV30 and TRBJ2-7, with 7 bases matching TRBD1. CDR1 is GTSNPN, CDR2 SVGIG, per germline (reference sequence). V lost 1 base to trimming and J lost 4 bases; unmatched junction nucleotides: 7. The length of the CDR3 is 14 residues. In nucleotides, the CDR3 is TGTGCCTGGAGTGCAATCTCGACAGGGTACGAGCAGTACTTC. Translation: CAWSAISTGYEQYF.

V and J are TRBV11-2 and TRBJ2-7; TRBD2 is a possible D gene (6 bases). The CDR3 sequence is 13 residues long. With 8 bases removed from V and 7 bases from J, the gap between germline ends came to 18 bases. Germline V gene data show CDR1 as SGHAT and CDR2 as FQNNGV. The CDR3 nucleotides read TGTGCCAGCGGTGGTAGCGGATGGGCGGAGCAGTACTTC. It specifies CASGGSGWAEQYF.

The V call is TRBV5-1, the J call TRBJ2-7; D possibly corresponds to TRBD2 (6 bases). The germline gives CDR1 SGHRS, CDR2 YFSETQ. CDR3 length equals 17 residues. The ends were cut back, 0 bases at V and 5 bases at J, with 21 bases in the middle. The CDR3 is CASSLAGVELRTDEQYF. The DNA of the CDR3 is TGCGCCAGCAGCTTGGCGGGGGTTGAACTCCGCACCGACGAGCAGTACTTC.

Only one count was recorded for this clone. The genes are TRBV5-6 and TRBJ2-5; 7 bases are shared with TRBD2. V trimming: 5 bases; J trimming: 2 bases; junction bases outside the gene matches: 6. Germline CDR1 is SGHDT and CDR2 is YYEEEE. CDR3 length: 14 amino acids. CDR3 residues: CASSFLGGQETQYF. The CDR3 nucleotides are TGTGCCAGCAGTTTTCTCGGGGGGCAAGAGACCCAGTACTTC.

The chain combines TRBV5-4 with TRBJ2-3, with 11 bases matching TRBD2. The CDR3 spans 15 residues. The V gene's germline CDR1 is SGHNT and CDR2 YYREEE (reference sequence). V gave up 0 bases and J gave up 8 bases; unmatched junction bases: 5. In nucleotides, the CDR3 is TGTGCCAGCAGCTTGGCCCCCGGGACTAGCGGTACGCAGTATTTT. It is translated as CASSLAPGTSGTQYF.

CDR3 residues: CASRPGLFIYNEQFF. DNA for the CDR3: TGTGCCAGTAGACCGGGACTCTTTATCTACAATGAGCAGTTCTTC. The chain carries TRBV19 and TRBJ2-1; tentatively, D is TRBD2 (6 bases). Trimming cost V 6 bases and J 3 bases, with 15 bases left between them. Germline values: CDR1 LNHDA, CDR2 SQIVND (reference sequence). This CDR3 is 15 amino acids long.

This rearrangement joins TRBV5-4 to TRBJ2-1; TRBD2 matches at 8 bases. CDR1 SGHNT and CDR2 YYREEE come from the germline V gene (reference sequence). This CDR3 comprises 13 residues. V lost 1 base, J lost 10 bases, and 4 bases stayed unmatched. DNA of the CDR3: TGTGCCAGCAGCTTGAGACTAGCGAGGGAGCAGTTCTTC. Its translation is CASSLRLAREQFF.

The chain links TRBV3-1 (or the pseudogene TRBV3-2) to TRBJ1-2; 8 bases agree with TRBD1. The junction had 6 bases not matched to a gene; V was cut back by 7 bases and J by 8 bases. The V gene's germline CDR1 is LGHDT and CDR2 YNNKEL (reference sequence). The CDR3 sequence is 12 residues long. The CDR3 loop reads CASKAQGAGYTF. Written as DNA, the CDR3 is TGTGCCAGCAAGGCGCAGGGGGCGGGCTACACCTTC.

The genes are TRBV30 and TRBJ2-7; possible D gene TRBD1, 6 bases. Germline values: CDR1 GTSNPN, CDR2 SVGIG (reference sequence). V lost 0 bases, J lost 1 base, and 10 bases lay in between. The CDR3 length is 14 residues. CDR3 in DNA: TGTGCCTGGAGTGTTGGCGACAGGTCCTACGAGCAGTACTTC. This encodes CAWSVGDRSYEQYF.

Turning to this clone: At one end, the junction sequence differs from germline, possibly due to a read error. The rearrangement uses TRBV28 and TRBJ2-7; TRBD2 matches at 8 bases. Germline values: CDR1 MDHEN, CDR2 SYDVKM. There are 15 residues in the CDR3. The CDR3 loop is CASSFILGRAYEQYF. The CDR3 bases are TGTGCCAGCAGTTTTATTCTCGGGAGGGCCTATGAGCAGTACTTC.

This clone occurred once. J is TRBJ2-7 and V is TRBV19; 7 bases are shared with TRBD1. The V gene's germline CDR1 is LNHDA and CDR2 SQIVND (reference sequence). The CDR3 is 16 residues long. V shed 5 bases and J 3 bases; nucleotides not matched to a gene: 13. CDR3 in amino acids: CASSAKTGATIYEQYF. CDR3 in DNA: TGTGCCAGTAGTGCCAAAACAGGGGCGACAATCTACGAGCAGTACTTC.

This chain connects TRBV6-5 to TRBJ2-7; TRBD1 agrees at 7 bases. Trimming cost V 4 bases and J 3 bases; bases outside gene matches: 3. The CDR3 totals 13 residues. Germline loops: CDR1 MNHEY, CDR2 SVGAGI. The CDR3 nucleotides read TGTGCCAGCAGTTTAAACAGGGGCTACGAGCAGTACTTC. Translation gives CASSLNRGYEQYF.

The chain uses TRBV5-6 and TRBJ2-3, with TRBD1 identical over 7 bases. Germline V gene data show CDR1 as SGHDT and CDR2 as YYEEEE. After removal of 2 bases from V and 5 bases from J, the junction contained 11 bases not matched to a gene. This CDR3 has 16 residues. The CDR3 reads CASSLVRDSWEDTQYF. The CDR3 nucleotides read TGTGCCAGCAGCTTAGTCCGGGACAGCTGGGAAGATACGCAGTATTTT.

The gene calls are TRBV6-1 and TRBJ1-1, with D perhaps matching TRBD1 (6 bases). Germline-derived CDR1 and CDR2 are MNHNS and SASEGT. The CDR3 is 14 residues long. V was cut by 3 bases and J by 7 bases, with 15 bases left in between. CDR3 nucleotide sequence: TGTGCCAGCAGTGATATCAACAGGGTTAGTGAAGCTTTCTTT. Residues: CASSDINRVSEAFF.

J is TRBJ2-3 and V is TRBV5-1; D gene ambiguous. The CDR3 covers 12 residues. Germline V gene data show CDR1 as SGHRS and CDR2 as YFSETQ. Trimming stripped 3 bases from V and 5 bases from J, with 7 bases between. CDR3 in amino acids: CASSSRGDTQYF. CDR3 nucleotide sequence: TGCGCCAGCAGCTCCCGAGGAGATACGCAGTATTTT.

The V and J genes are TRBV5-1 and TRBJ2-2; D not resolved. The CDR3 contains 15 residues. V lost 2 bases, J lost 2 bases, and 10 bases lay in between. Germline CDR1 and CDR2: SGHRS and YFSETQ. The CDR3 nucleotides are TGCGCCAGCAGCTTAGGAGCCCCAAACACCGGGGAGCTGTTTTTT. It is translated as CASSLGAPNTGELFF. The entire variable domain, with the rest obtained from reference TRBV5-1 and TRBJ2-2, is as follows: KAGVTQTPRYLIKTRGQQVTLSCSPISGHRSVSWYQQTPGQGLQFLFEYFSETQRNKGNFPGRFSGRQFSNSRSEMNVSTLELGDSALYLCASSLGAPNTGELFFGEGSRLTVL.

This chain connects TRBV2 to TRBJ2-3; D might be TRBD2 (5 bases). Germline CDR1 is SNHLY and CDR2 is FYNNEI. V shed 6 bases and J shed 4 bases, with 17 bases lying between them. The CDR3 consists of 15 residues. The DNA of the CDR3 is TGTGCCAGCAGAACCCAGACTAACTCGGCAGATACGCAGTATTTT. It codes for CASRTQTNSADTQYF.

This CDR3 reads CASSFNERETQYF. As DNA, the CDR3 is TGTGCCAGCAGTTTTAACGAGAGGGAGACCCAGTACTTC. The chain is built from TRBV27 and TRBJ2-5; D uncertain. V dropped 3 bases and J dropped 5 bases, with 10 bases sitting between them. The CDR3 covers 13 residues. Germline assignment: CDR1 MNHEY and CDR2 SMNVEV (reference sequence).

V and J are TRBV19 and TRBJ2-3; 9 bases line up with TRBD2. The V gene end was trimmed by 7 bases and the J gene end by 0 bases; junction bases not matched to a gene: 5. This CDR3 comprises 15 residues. Germline lookup yields CDR1 LNHDA and CDR2 SQIVND (reference sequence). CDR3 sequence reads: CASTNSGGSTDTQYF. The CDR3 coding sequence is TGTGCCAGTACTAATAGCGGGGGTAGCACAGATACGCAGTATTTT.

The chain links TRBV7-6 to TRBJ1-6; D is unclear. The CDR3 covers 16 residues. CDR1 and CDR2 (germline): SGHVS, FNYEAQ. V lost 3 bases, J lost 6 bases, and 15 bases lay in between. The CDR3 DNA reads TGTGCCAGCAGCTTGGAGGATAGAGGACTTAATTCACCCCTCCACTTT. It specifies CASSLEDRGLNSPLHF.

V and J are TRBV28 and TRBJ2-1, with 8 nucleotides matching TRBD1. The trim removed 2 bases at V and 4 bases at J, leaving 7 bases unmatched. CDR1 and CDR2 from the germline V gene are MDHEN and SYDVKM. The CDR3 has 16 residues. The CDR3 protein is CASSLRGTGHYNEQFF. The CDR3 DNA follows: TGTGCCAGCAGTTTAAGAGGGACAGGACATTACAATGAGCAGTTCTTC.

V usage is TRBV10-3 and J usage is TRBJ2-1; possible D gene TRBD2, 5 bases. The CDR3 sequence is 14 residues long. Trimming stripped 4 bases from V and 2 bases from J, with 9 bases between. Germline V lookup: CDR1 ENHRY, CDR2 SYGVKD. The CDR3 reads CAISASGAYNEQFF. Here the CDR3 DNA reads TGTGCCATCAGTGCCTCCGGGGCCTACAATGAGCAGTTCTTC.

The chain carries TRBV7-9 and TRBJ1-1; D uncertain. This CDR3 spans 13 amino acids. Germline V CDR1 and CDR2: SEHNR, FQNEAQ (reference sequence). The V and J ends lost 6 bases and 6 bases respectively, with 14 bases between them. CDR3 region: CASRSGLSSEAFF. The DNA of the CDR3 is TGTGCCAGCAGATCAGGCTTGAGTTCTGAAGCTTTCTTT.